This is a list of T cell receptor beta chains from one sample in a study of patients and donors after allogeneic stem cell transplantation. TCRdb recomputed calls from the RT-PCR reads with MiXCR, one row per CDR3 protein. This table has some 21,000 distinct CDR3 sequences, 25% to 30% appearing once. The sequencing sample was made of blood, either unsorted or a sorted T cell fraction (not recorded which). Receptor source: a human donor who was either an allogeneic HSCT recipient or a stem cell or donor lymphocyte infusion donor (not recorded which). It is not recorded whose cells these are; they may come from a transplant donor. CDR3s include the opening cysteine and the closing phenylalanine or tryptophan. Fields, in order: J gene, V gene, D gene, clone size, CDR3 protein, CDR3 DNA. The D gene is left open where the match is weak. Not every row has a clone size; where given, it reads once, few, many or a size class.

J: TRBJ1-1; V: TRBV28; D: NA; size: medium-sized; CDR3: CATLASRGYYTEAFF; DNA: TGTGCGACCCTGGCTTCTCGGGGATATTACACTGAAGCTTTCTTT
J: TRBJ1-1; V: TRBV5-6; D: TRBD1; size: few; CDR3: CASSGGTGINEAFF; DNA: TGTGCCAGCAGCGGGGGGACAGGGATAAATGAAGCTTTCTTT
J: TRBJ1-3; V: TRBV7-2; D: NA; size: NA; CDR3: CASSLGGDSGNTIYF; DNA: TGTGCCAGCAGCTTAGGAGGGGACTCTGGAAACACCATATATTTT
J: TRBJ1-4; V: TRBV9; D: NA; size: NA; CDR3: CASAPGGDEKLFF; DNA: TGTGCCAGCGCCCCAGGAGGAGATGAAAAACTGTTTTTT
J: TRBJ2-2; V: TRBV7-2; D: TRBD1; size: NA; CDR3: CASSPDRGGGELFF; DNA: TGTGCCAGCAGCCCCGACAGGGGTGGCGGGGAGCTGTTTTTT
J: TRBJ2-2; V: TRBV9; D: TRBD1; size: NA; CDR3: CASSVHRGSGELFF; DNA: TGTGCCAGCAGCGTACACAGGGGGTCCGGGGAGCTGTTTTTT
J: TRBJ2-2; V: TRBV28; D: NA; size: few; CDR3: CAILQPNTGELFF; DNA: TGTGCCATCCTCCAACCGAACACCGGGGAGCTGTTTTTT
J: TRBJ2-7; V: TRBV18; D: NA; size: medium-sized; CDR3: CASSPRILGDEQYF; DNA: TGTGCCAGCTCACCACGGATTTTGGGTGACGAGCAGTACTTC
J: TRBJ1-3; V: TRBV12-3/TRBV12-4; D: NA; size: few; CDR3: CASSSWGSSDTIYF; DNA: TGTGCCAGCAGTTCTTGGGGGAGTAGTGACACCATATATTTT
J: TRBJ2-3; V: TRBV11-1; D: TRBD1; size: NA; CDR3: CASSSRDRGRADTQYF; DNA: TGTGCCAGCAGCTCAAGGGACAGGGGAAGGGCAGATACGCAGTATTTT
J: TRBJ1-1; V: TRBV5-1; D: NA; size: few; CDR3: CASSLIPRRSPDTEAFF; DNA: TGCGCCAGCAGCTTGATCCCCCGCCGCAGCCCGGACACTGAAGCTTTCTTT
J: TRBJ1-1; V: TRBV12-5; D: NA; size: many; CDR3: CASGRTEGTEAFF; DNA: TGTGCTAGTGGCCGGACAGAGGGAACTGAAGCTTTCTTT
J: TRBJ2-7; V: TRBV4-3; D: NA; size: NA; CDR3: CASSQAGSASYEQYF; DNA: TGCGCCAGCAGCCAAGCAGGTTCAGCCTCCTACGAGCAGTACTTC
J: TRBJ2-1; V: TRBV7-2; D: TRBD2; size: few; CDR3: CASSLSERGSSYNEQFF; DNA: TGTGCCAGCAGCTTATCGGAGCGGGGGAGCTCCTACAATGAGCAGTTCTTC
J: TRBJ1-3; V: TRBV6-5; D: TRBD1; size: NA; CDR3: CASSYTRTGGNTIYF; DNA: TGTGCCAGCAGTTACACCCGGACAGGCGGAAACACCATATATTTT
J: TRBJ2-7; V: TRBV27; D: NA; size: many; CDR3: CASSLRSFDEQYF; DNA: TGTGCCAGCAGTTTGCGGAGCTTCGACGAGCAGTACTTC
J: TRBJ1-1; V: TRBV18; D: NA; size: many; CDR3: CASSHEKPGLWNTEAFF; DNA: TGTGCCAGCTCCCATGAGAAACCGGGACTGTGGAACACTGAAGCTTTCTTT
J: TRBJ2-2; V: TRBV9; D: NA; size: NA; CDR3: CASSVRGSGPNTGELFF; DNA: TGTGCCAGCAGCGTAAGGGGTAGCGGCCCGAACACCGGGGAGCTGTTTTTT
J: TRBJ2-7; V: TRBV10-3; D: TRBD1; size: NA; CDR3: CAISGTGSSYEQYF; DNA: TGTGCCATCAGTGGGACAGGTTCGTCCTACGAGCAGTACTTC
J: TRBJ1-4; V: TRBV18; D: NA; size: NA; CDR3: CASSPLNEKLFF; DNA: TGTGCCAGCTCACCCCTAAATGAAAAACTGTTTTTT
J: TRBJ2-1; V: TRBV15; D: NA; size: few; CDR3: CATSSQGSSYNEQFF; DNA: TGTGCCACCAGCAGCCAGGGGAGCTCCTACAATGAGCAGTTCTTC
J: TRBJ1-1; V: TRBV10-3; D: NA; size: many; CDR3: CASDPIGQRNTEAFF; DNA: TGTGCCAGCGACCCGATAGGACAGCGGAACACTGAAGCTTTCTTT
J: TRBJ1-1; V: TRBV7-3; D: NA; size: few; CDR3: CASSRQAATEAFF; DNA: TGTGCCAGCAGCCGACAGGCGGCCACTGAAGCTTTCTTT
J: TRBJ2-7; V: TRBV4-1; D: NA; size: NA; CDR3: CASSQAGTLTYEQYF; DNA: TGCGCCAGCAGCCAGGCCGGGACTTTGACCTACGAGCAGTACTTC
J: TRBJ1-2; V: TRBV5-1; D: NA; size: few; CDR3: CASSPGEDYGYTF; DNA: TGCGCCAGCAGCCCAGGGGAGGACTATGGCTACACCTTC
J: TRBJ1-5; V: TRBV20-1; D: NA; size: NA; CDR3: CSGKYSNQPQHF; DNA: TGCAGTGGGAAATATAGCAATCAGCCCCAGCATTTT
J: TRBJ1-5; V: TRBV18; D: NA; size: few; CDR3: CASSPSNQPQHF; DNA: TGTGCCAGCTCACCGAGCAATCAGCCCCAGCATTTT
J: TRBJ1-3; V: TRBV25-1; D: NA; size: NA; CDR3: CASSGLGSGNTIYF; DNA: TGTGCCAGCAGTGGATTGGGCTCTGGAAACACCATATATTTT
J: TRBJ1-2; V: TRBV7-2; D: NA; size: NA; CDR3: CASSLGDVGDYGYTF; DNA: TGTGCCAGCAGCTTAGGAGATGTCGGGGACTATGGCTACACCTTC
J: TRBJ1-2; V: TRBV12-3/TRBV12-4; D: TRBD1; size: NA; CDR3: CASTRTGGTYGYTF; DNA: TGTGCCAGCACCCGGACAGGGGGCACATATGGCTACACCTTC
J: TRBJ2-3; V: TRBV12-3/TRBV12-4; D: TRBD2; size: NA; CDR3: CASSRPGLDADTQYF; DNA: TGTGCCAGCAGCCGTCCGGGACTAGACGCAGATACGCAGTATTTT
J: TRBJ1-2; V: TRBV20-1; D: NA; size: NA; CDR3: CSARGLYGYTF; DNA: TGCAGTGCGAGAGGGCTATATGGCTACACCTTC
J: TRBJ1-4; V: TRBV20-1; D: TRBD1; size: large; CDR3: CSARTGGTNEKLFF; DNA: TGCAGTGCAAGGACAGGGGGAACTAATGAAAAACTGTTTTTT
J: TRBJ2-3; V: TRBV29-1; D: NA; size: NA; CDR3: CSALSGDTQYF; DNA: TGCAGCGCTCTAAGCGGAGATACGCAGTATTTT
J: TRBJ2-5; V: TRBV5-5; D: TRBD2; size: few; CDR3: CASSLLAGAEETQYF; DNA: TGTGCCAGCAGCTTACTAGCGGGGGCCGAAGAGACCCAGTACTTC
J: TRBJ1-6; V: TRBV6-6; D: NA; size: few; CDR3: CASSYGGTSPLHF; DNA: TGTGCCAGCAGTTACGGGGGGACTTCACCCCTCCACTTT
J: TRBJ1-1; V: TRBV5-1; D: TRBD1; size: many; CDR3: CASSTGQGNTEAFF; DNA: TGCGCCAGCAGCACGGGACAGGGGAACACTGAAGCTTTCTTT
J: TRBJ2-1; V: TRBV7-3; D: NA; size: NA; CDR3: CASSLKGSSYNEQFF; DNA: TGTGCCAGCAGCTTAAAAGGGAGCTCCTACAATGAGCAGTTCTTC
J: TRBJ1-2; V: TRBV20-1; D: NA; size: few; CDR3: CSASGLSDGYTF; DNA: TGCAGTGCTAGTGGCCTTTCAGACGGCTACACCTTC
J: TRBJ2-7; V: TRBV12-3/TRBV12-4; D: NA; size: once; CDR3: CASSLWGLAYEQYF; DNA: TGTGCCAGCAGTCTCTGGGGGCTAGCCTACGAGCAGTACTTC
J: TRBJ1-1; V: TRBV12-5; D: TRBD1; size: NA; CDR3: CASGSPGQGRTEAFF; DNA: TGTGCTAGTGGTTCTCCGGGACAGGGACGCACTGAAGCTTTCTTT
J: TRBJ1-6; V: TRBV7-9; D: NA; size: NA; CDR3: CASSLRATSSYNSPLHF; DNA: TGTGCCAGCAGCCTGAGGGCCACTAGCTCCTATAATTCACCCCTCCACTTT
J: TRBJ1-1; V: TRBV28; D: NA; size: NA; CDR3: CASSPRGVMNTEAFF; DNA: TGTGCCAGCAGTCCCCGTGGAGTCATGAACACTGAAGCTTTCTTT
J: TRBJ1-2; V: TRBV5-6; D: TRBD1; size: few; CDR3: CASRGGGQDYGYTF; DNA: TGTGCCAGCAGGGGTGGGGGACAGGACTATGGCTACACCTTC
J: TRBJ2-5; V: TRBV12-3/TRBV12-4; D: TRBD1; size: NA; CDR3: CASKGGLETQYF; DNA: TGTGCCAGCAAAGGGGGCCTAGAGACCCAGTACTTC
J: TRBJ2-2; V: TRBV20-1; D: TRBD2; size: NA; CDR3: CSASRLAGMNTGELFF; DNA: TGCAGTGCTAGTCGTCTAGCGGGGATGAACACCGGGGAGCTGTTTTTT
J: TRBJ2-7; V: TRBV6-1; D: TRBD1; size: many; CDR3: CASARSGTGSEQYF; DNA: TGTGCCAGCGCACGCTCCGGGACAGGGAGCGAGCAGTACTTC
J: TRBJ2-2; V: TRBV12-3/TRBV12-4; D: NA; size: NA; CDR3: CASSPTRTGELFF; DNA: TGTGCCAGCAGTCCGACCCGCACAGGGGAGCTGTTTTTT
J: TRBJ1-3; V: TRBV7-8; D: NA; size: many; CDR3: CASSRFTGTGNTIYF; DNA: TGTGCCAGCAGCCGTTTTACAGGGACAGGAAACACCATATATTTT
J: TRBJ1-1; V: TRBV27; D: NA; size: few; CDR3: CASSWTDKNTEAFF; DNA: TGTGCCAGCAGTTGGACAGATAAAAACACTGAAGCTTTCTTT
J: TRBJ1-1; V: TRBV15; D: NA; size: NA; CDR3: CATSRLLKGVGNTEAFF; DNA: TGTGCCACCAGCAGACTCCTCAAGGGGGTGGGGAACACTGAAGCTTTCTTT
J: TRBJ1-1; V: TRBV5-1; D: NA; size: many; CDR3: CASSPDSAGAEAFF; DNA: TGCGCCAGCAGCCCCGATTCCGCAGGGGCTGAAGCTTTCTTT
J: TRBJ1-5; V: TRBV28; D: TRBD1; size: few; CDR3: CASSSTGEGQPQHF; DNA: TGTGCCAGCAGTTCCACAGGGGAGGGCCAGCCCCAGCATTTT
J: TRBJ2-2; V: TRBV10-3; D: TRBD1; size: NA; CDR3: CAINPTGGPSGELFF; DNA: TGTGCCATCAACCCGACAGGGGGACCGAGCGGGGAGCTGTTTTTT
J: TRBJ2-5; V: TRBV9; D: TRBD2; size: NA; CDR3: CASNPSGKETQYF; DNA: TGTGCCAGCAACCCAAGCGGGAAAGAGACCCAGTACTTC
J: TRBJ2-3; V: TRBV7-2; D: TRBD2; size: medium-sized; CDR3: CASSLELAGARDTQYF; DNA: TGTGCCAGCAGCTTAGAACTAGCGGGGGCCAGAGATACGCAGTATTTT
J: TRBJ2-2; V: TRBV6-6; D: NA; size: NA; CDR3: CASSYGRVNTGELFF; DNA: TGTGCCAGCAGTTACGGCAGGGTGAACACCGGGGAGCTGTTTTTT
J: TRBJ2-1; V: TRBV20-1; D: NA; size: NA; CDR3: CSARDVFLQRNEQFF; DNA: TGCAGTGCTAGAGATGTATTTCTACAGAGGAATGAGCAGTTCTTC
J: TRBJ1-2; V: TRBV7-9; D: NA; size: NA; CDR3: CASSPPDRSPGTF; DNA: TGTGCCAGCAGCCCCCCCGACAGGAGTCCCGGCACCTTC
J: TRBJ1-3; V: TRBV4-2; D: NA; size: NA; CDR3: CASSQAAASGNTIYF; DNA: TGTGCCAGCAGCCAAGCCGCGGCCTCTGGAAACACCATATATTTT